Included here is one T cell receptor beta chain sequence, with context. Its target is not known. These data come from a study of T cell responses to AZD1222 COVID-19 vaccine. Overall study findings and caveats: The study reported that nearly half of spike-specific TCRs target unmutated variant regions. Two doses of AZD1222 preceded a rise in Spike-specific TCR breadth and depth. There were mostly white British donors and more females than males, and clonal diversity was possibly underestimated.

The CDR3 covers 13 residues. The germline gives CDR1 GTSNPN, CDR2 SVGIG (reference sequence). The ends were cut back, 5 bases at V and 0 bases at J, with 10 bases in the middle. Analysis merged second doses at about 4 or about 12 weeks. Produced via immunoSEQ multiplex PCR; TCRdb's table is partial and in-frame only. The sample records around 120,000 clones, more than 70% being singletons. This specimen consisted of peripheral blood, obtained 28 days after the second AZD1222 dose. The V gene is TRBV30, the J gene TRBJ1-1; D remains unclear. The clonotype originates from an adult who received the AZD1222 COVID-19 vaccine. The CDR3 sequence: CAWGRALNTEAFF. As DNA, the CDR3 is TGTGCCTGGGGACGGGCTTTGAACACTGAAGCTTTCTTT.